This entry lists 4 T cell receptor beta chains sequenced from one sample in a study of T cells in Graves' hyperthyroidism and ophthalmopathy. RNA transcripts were the template for amplifying TCR beta CDR3 regions. The HTBI primer set served for first-round RT-PCR of the TCR CDR3. TCRdb re-derived calls from the multiplex PCR reads in MiXCR, one entry per CDR3 protein. The data hold approximately 640,000 distinct CDR3 sequences, with 40% to 55% observed a single time. Sequencing input: peripheral blood or thyroid tissue (not recorded which). Every receptor here comes from an adult man with Graves' disease, either hyperthyroidism or ophthalmopathy (not recorded which).

This rearrangement joins TRBV5-5 to TRBJ2-7; 7 bases are shared with TRBD2. Germline CDR1 reads SGHKS; CDR2 reads YYEKEE (reference sequence). This CDR3 region has 15 residues. V lost 4 bases to trimming and J lost 3 bases; unmatched junction nucleotides: 10. CDR3 coding DNA: TGTGCCAGCAGCACCTCGGGCGGGACTATCTACGAGCAGTACTTC. Amino acid sequence: CASSTSGGTIYEQYF. The full variable domain, completed using reference TRBV5-5 and TRBJ2-7, is DAGVTQSPTHLIKTRGQQVTLRCSPISGHKSVSWYQQVLGQGPQFIFQYYEKEERGRGNFPDRFSARQFPNYSSELNVNALLLGDSALYLCASSTSGGTIYEQYFGPGTRLTVT.

The sample holds many counts of this clonotype. The chain carries TRBV15 and TRBJ1-5, with D unclear. The germline V gene has CDR1 LNHNV and CDR2 YYDKDF (reference sequence). V was trimmed by 2 bases and J by 5 bases, leaving 13 bases between them. The CDR3 covers 15 residues. The CDR3 nucleotides are TGTGCCACCAGCAGAATCTCAGGCTTCGATCAGCCCCAGCATTTT. Translation: CATSRISGFDQPQHF.

The chain links TRBV7-8 to TRBJ1-3; no firm D call. Trimming took off 1 base at V and 6 bases at J, with 7 bases between the two ends. The length of the CDR3 is 13 residues. Germline lookup yields CDR1 SGHVS and CDR2 FQNEAQ. In nucleotides, the CDR3 is TGTGCCAGCAGCTTAGGTGGTCAAAACACCATATATTTT. Protein: CASSLGGQNTIYF.

This clonotype appeared many times. V gene TRBV7-6 combines with J gene TRBJ2-5, with 8 positions matching TRBD1. The CDR3 loop spans 16 amino acids. Germline-derived CDR1 and CDR2 are SGHVS and FNYEAQ. After removal of 5 bases from V and 5 bases from J, the junction contained 13 bases not matched to a gene. CDR3 amino acids: CASSLHGQGLSETQYF. CDR3 in DNA: TGTGCCAGCAGCCTACACGGACAGGGCTTGAGCGAGACCCAGTACTTC.